This T cell receptor (beta chain) was recovered during a study of low-dose radiotherapy and immunotherapy resistance in tumors. Study information: Intravenous cyclophosphamide at 200 mg/m2 preceded radiation and immunotherapy by one day, every two weeks.

Both TCRalpha and TCRbeta chains were reverse transcribed with V-gene-specific primers. The TCRs were subjected to amplification over roughly 20 PCR cycles employing a constant-region primer in conjunction with a V-primer adapter. One entry per CDR3 protein, called by TCRdb with MiXCR from the reads. The sample yields around 60,000 distinct CDR3 sequences, 20% to 25% seen once. Stated time point: after trial treatment. Treatment reported: LDRT plus nivolumab, ipilimumab, low-dose cyclophosphamide and aspirin (RACIN trial). V was trimmed by 8 bases and J by 2 bases, leaving 9 bases between them. This CDR3 spans 12 amino acids. Germline lookup yields CDR1 MNHNY and CDR2 SVGAGI (reference sequence). This clonotype was found many times.

This TCR was recovered from a male donor with prostate cancer. The V gene is TRBV6-6, the J gene TRBJ1-1, with D perhaps matching TRBD1 (5 bases). Source: PBMCs, taken after low-dose radiotherapy plus immunotherapy. CDR3 protein: CASHRLNTEAFF. Written as DNA, the CDR3 is TGTGCCAGCCACAGGTTAAACACTGAAGCTTTCTTT.